The source of this TCR beta chain is a study of technical replicates of blood from a handful of donors. This CDR3 has 14 amino acids. Germline lookup yields CDR1 SGDLS and CDR2 YYNGEE. V lost 0 bases and J lost 5; bases outside the gene matches: 3. The method was immunoSEQ multiplex PCR; TCRdb's version includes in-frame clones alone and lacks a portion of them. The sample has some 78,000 clones, around 94% seen once. The V and J genes are TRBV9 and TRBJ2-5; 8 nucleotides match TRBD2. The source is a human donor in good health. The sample was T cells isolated from PBMCs. The CDR3 nucleotides are TGTGCCAGCAGCGTAGTTAGCGGGATTGAGACCCAGTACTTC. Its protein product is CASSVVSGIETQYF.